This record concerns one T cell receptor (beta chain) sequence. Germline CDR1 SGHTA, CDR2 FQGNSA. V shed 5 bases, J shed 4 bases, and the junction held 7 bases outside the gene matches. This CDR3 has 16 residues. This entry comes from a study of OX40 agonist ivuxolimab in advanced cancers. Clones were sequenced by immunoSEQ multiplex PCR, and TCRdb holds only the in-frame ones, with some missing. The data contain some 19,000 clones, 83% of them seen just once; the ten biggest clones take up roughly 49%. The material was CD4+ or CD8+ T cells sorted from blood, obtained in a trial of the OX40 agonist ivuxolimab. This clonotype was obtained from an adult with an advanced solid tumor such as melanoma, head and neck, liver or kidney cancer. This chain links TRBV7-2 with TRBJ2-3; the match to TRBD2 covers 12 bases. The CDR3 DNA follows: TGTGCCAGCAGCCCTAGCGGGGGGGGTCAGGCAGATACGCAGTATTTT. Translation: CASSPSGGGQADTQYF. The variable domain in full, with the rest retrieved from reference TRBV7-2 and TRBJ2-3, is GAGVSQSPSNKVTEKGKDVELRCDPISGHTALYWYRQSLGQGLEFLIYFQGNSAPDKSGLPSDRFSAERTGGSVSTLTIQRTQQEDSAVYLCASSPSGGGQADTQYFGPGTRLTVL.